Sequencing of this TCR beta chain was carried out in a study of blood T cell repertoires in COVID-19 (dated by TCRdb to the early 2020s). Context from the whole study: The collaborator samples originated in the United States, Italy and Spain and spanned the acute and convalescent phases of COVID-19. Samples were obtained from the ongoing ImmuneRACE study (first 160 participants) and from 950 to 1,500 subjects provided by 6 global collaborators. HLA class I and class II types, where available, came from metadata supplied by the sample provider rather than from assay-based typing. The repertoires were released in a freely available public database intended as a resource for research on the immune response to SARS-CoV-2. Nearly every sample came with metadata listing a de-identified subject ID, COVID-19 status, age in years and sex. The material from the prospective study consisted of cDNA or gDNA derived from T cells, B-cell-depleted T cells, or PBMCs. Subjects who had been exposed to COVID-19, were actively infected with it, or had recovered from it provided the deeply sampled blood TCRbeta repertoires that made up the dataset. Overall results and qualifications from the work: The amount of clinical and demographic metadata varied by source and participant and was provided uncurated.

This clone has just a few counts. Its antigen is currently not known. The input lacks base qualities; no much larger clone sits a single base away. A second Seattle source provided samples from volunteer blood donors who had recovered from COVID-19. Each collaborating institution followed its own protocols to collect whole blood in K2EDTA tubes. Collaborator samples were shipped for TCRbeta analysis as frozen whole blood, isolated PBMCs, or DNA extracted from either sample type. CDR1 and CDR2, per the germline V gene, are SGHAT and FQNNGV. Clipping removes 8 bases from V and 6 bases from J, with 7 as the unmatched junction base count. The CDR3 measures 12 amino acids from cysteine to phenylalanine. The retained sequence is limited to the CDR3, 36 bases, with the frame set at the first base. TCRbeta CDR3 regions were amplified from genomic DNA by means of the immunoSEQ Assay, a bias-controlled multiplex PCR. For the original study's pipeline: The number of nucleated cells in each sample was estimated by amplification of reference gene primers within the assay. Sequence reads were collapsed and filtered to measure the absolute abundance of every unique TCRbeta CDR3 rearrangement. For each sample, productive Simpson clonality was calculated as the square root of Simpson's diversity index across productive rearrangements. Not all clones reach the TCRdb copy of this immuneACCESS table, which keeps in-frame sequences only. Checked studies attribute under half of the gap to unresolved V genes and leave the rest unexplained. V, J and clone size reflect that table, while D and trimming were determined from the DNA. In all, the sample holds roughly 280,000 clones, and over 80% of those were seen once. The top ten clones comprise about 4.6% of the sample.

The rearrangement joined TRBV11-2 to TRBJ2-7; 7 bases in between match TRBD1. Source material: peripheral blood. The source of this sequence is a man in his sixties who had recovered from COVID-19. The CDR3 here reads CASGLSGGEQYF. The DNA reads TGTGCCAGCGGTCTGTCAGGGGGCGAGCAGTACTTC.